These 20 T cell receptor beta chains share one sample of origin, sequenced in a study of blood T cell repertoires in COVID-19. Profiling relied on immunoSEQ multiplex PCR, and the TCRdb table lists in-frame clones only, not all of them. Found here are around 130,000 clones, roughly 80% of them singletons; the top ten hold under 1.5%. The sequenced sample was peripheral blood. The receptors here all came from a man aged 55 to 70 with acute or convalescent COVID-19.

As concerns this clone: The same CDR3 is also encoded by other DNA sequences in this sample. This chain joins TRBV5-1 and TRBJ2-7; the match to TRBD2 covers 9 bases. Germline values: CDR1 SGHRS, CDR2 YFSETQ. V was pared by 0 bases and J by 2 bases, with 6 bases of the junction left unmatched. This CDR3 is 16 amino acids long. The CDR3 sequence: CASSLDSGGTTYEQYF. The DNA for the CDR3 is TGCGCCAGCAGCTTGGACAGCGGGGGGACAACCTACGAGCAGTACTTC.

V usage is TRBV7-9 and J usage is TRBJ1-2; the match to TRBD1 covers 7 bases. This CDR3 is 17 amino acids long. V dropped 4 bases and J dropped 1; count of bases not matched to a gene: 12. Germline-derived CDR1 and CDR2 are SEHNR and FQNEAQ (reference sequence). The CDR3 nucleotides are TGTGCCAGCAGCTCCCGACAGGGAGCGCTCCTTAACTATGGCTACACCTTC. It encodes CASSSRQGALLNYGYTF.

CDR3 bases: TGTGCCAGCAGTTATCCCCAGGGGGCTTATGACACTGAAGCTTTCTTT. It is translated as CASSYPQGAYDTEAFF. The chain has TRBV6-2 or TRBV6-3 and TRBJ1-1, with 8 positions matching TRBD1. Unmatched junction bases numbered 9, after V lost 3 bases and J lost 3 bases. The CDR3 spans 16 residues. Germline-derived CDR1 and CDR2 are MNHEY and SVGEGT.

This clone showed up just a few times. The chain recombines TRBV5-6 with TRBJ2-1; 9 positions match TRBD2. The germline V gene has CDR1 SGHDT and CDR2 YYEEEE. V gave up 2 bases and J gave up 3 bases; unmatched junction bases: 3. The CDR3 spans 15 residues. The CDR3 region is CASSLLAGDYNEQFF. In DNA form, the CDR3 reads TGTGCCAGCAGCTTATTAGCGGGGGACTACAATGAGCAGTTCTTC.

J is TRBJ1-1 and V is TRBV5-1; 9 bases agree with TRBD1. The germline V gene has CDR1 SGHRS and CDR2 YFSETQ. The CDR3 runs to 15 residues. The V segment lost 4 bases and the J segment 7 bases; nucleotides outside the gene matches: 11. The CDR3 DNA reads as TGCGCCAGCAGCATCGGGACAGGGCCAGAGAATGAAGCTTTCTTT. Amino acid sequence: CASSIGTGPENEAFF.

The chain recombines TRBV5-1 with TRBJ2-1; 8 nucleotides line up with TRBD2. The CDR3 loop spans 15 amino acids. Germline lookup yields CDR1 SGHRS and CDR2 YFSETQ. Unmatched junction bases numbered 7, after V lost 0 bases and J lost 8 bases. This CDR3 is CASSLEAGEFDEQFF. In DNA form, the CDR3 reads TGCGCCAGCAGCTTGGAAGCGGGAGAATTCGATGAGCAGTTCTTC.

The chain couples TRBV3-1 (or the pseudogene TRBV3-2) to TRBJ2-1; the D gene is possibly TRBD1 (6 bases). The CDR3 covers 11 residues. Trimming stripped 8 bases from V and 7 bases from J, with 9 bases between. Per the germline V gene, CDR1 is LGHDT and CDR2 is YNNKEL (reference sequence). The CDR3 here is CASLRGNEQFF. The CDR3, as DNA: TGTGCCAGCCTGAGGGGGAATGAGCAGTTCTTC.

To note about this clone: A read error is likely, as this CDR3 ends without the conserved phenylalanine or tryptophan. The DNA is omitted, as the CDR3 cannot be located on it reliably, and the CDR3 follows TCRdb's listing. The chain employs TRBV7-3 and TRBJ1-5. Termini included, the CDR3 measures 8 amino acids. Germline assignment: CDR1 SGHTA and CDR2 FQGTGA. The CDR3: CASSWYEG.

The rearrangement links TRBV3-1 (or the pseudogene TRBV3-2) to TRBJ1-5; 9 nucleotides match TRBD1. Germline assignment: CDR1 LGHDT and CDR2 YNNKEL (reference sequence). The CDR3 contains 15 residues. Losses at the gene ends were 2 bases for V and 6 bases for J; bases not matched to a gene: 5. The CDR3 spells CASSQMGTGIQPQHF. The CDR3 DNA reads TGTGCCAGCAGCCAAATGGGGACAGGGATTCAGCCCCAGCATTTT.

This clone was recorded a few times. The CDR3: CASSPRDRVNSPLHF. The CDR3 DNA sequence: TGTGCCAGCAGCCCCAGGGACAGGGTCAATTCACCCCTCCACTTT. The chain carries TRBV7-9 and TRBJ1-6; 9 bases agree with TRBD1. V dropped 5 bases and J dropped 7; count of bases not matched to a gene: 6. This CDR3 contains 15 residues. Germline lookup yields CDR1 SEHNR and CDR2 FQNEAQ (reference sequence).

The V gene is TRBV12-3 or TRBV12-4, the J gene TRBJ1-6; a possible D gene is TRBD1 (5 bases). The CDR3 length is 12 residues. Between the trimmed V and J ends, which lost 6 bases and 10 bases, there was a span of 10 bases. The CDR3 is CASRSAGSPLHF. The CDR3 DNA follows: TGTGCCAGCAGATCTGCAGGGTCACCCCTCCACTTT.

A note on this clone: In the same sample, other DNA sequences code for this CDR3. V and J are TRBV14 and TRBJ1-2, with D maybe TRBD1 (5 bases). In germline, CDR1 is SGHDN, CDR2 FVKESK. The CDR3 runs to 13 residues. The V end was cut by 0 bases, the J end by 5 bases, with 7 bases between. The CDR3 DNA is TGTGCCAGCAGCCAAGACCAGGGATATGGCTACACCTTC. As protein: CASSQDQGYGYTF. Full variable domain (missing parts from reference TRBV14 and TRBJ1-2): EAGVTQFPSHSVIEKGQTVTLRCDPISGHDNLYWYRRVMGKEIKFLLHFVKESKQDESGMPNNRFLAERTGGTYSTLKVQPAELEDSGVYFCASSQDQGYGYTFGSGTRLTVV.

This clone was counted a few times. The chain is built from TRBV6-5 and TRBJ1-2; D is uncertain. The V gene lost 10 bases and the J gene lost 7 bases, with 22 bases spanning the gap. Germline V gene lookup returns CDR1 MNHEY and CDR2 SVGAGI. There are 14 residues in the CDR3. Here the CDR3 DNA reads TGTGCCACCACTAACCCCGGAGGTTTGTTTGGCTACACCTTC. Protein sequence: CATTNPGGLFGYTF.

This rearrangement joins TRBV11-2 to TRBJ2-2; tentative D call: TRBD1 (5 bases). This CDR3 region has 14 residues. With 3 bases removed from V and 4 bases from J, the gap between germline ends came to 9 bases. The germline V gene encodes CDR1 SGHAT and CDR2 FQNNGV. CDR3 protein: CASSFSRVTGELFF. The CDR3 region has the DNA TGTGCCAGCAGCTTTTCCAGGGTCACCGGGGAGCTGTTTTTT.

J is TRBJ1-4 and V is TRBV11-2; D not resolved. Trimming pared 4 bases from V and 5 bases from J, leaving 11 bases between. This CDR3 comprises 14 residues. Per the germline V gene, CDR1 is SGHAT and CDR2 is FQNNGV. CDR3 in DNA: TGTGCCAGCAGCTCGCGGACTGGAAATGAAAAACTGTTTTTT. Its translation is CASSSRTGNEKLFF.

The V gene is TRBV6-5, the J gene TRBJ2-3; D is ambiguous. The germline gives CDR1 MNHEY, CDR2 SVGAGI. Trimming pared 4 bases from V and 0 bases from J, leaving 11 bases between. The CDR3 totals 15 residues. The CDR3 here is CASSSTWASTDTQYF. CDR3 in DNA: TGTGCCAGCAGTTCCACCTGGGCTAGCACAGATACGCAGTATTTT.

The rearrangement links TRBV5-1 to TRBJ2-5; TRBD1 matches at 8 bases. The CDR3 contains 16 residues. V lost 0 bases and J lost 5; bases outside the gene matches: 9. Germline V gives CDR1 SGHRS, CDR2 YFSETQ. DNA for the CDR3: TGCGCCAGCAGCTTGGAATCCACAGGGGGTGGGGAGACCCAGTACTTC. Translation: CASSLESTGGGETQYF.

The rearrangement uses TRBV9 and TRBJ1-1, with D perhaps TRBD1 (6 bases). CDR1 is SGDLS and CDR2 is YYNGEE in the germline V gene. Deletions cut 0 bases from V and 0 bases from J, with 9 bases between. The length of the CDR3 is 15 residues. This CDR3 is CASSVAGGMNTEAFF. The CDR3 DNA reads as TGTGCCAGCAGCGTAGCTGGGGGCATGAACACTGAAGCTTTCTTT.

In DNA, the CDR3 is TGTGCCGCCGGCAGGTCCTCGGGGGACAATGAGCAGTTCTTC. Translating gives CAAGRSSGDNEQFF. The chain carries TRBV27 and TRBJ2-1, with D maybe TRBD2 (6 bases). Germline assignment: CDR1 MNHEY and CDR2 SMNVEV (reference sequence). This CDR3 comprises 14 residues. Trimming left V 11 bases short and J 5 bases short, with 19 bases between.

The gene calls are TRBV5-6 and TRBJ1-4; possibly TRBD1 for D (5 bases). Germline V CDR1 and CDR2: SGHDT, YYEEEE. V was pared by 4 bases and J by 4 bases, with 14 bases between. The CDR3 extends over 15 amino acids. In DNA form, the CDR3 reads TGTGCCAGCAGCGCAGGGAGGTGGAGTAATGAAAAACTGTTTTTT. Translation: CASSAGRWSNEKLFF.